This TCR beta chain was identified during a study of blood T cell repertoires in COVID-19. About the study: T cells, B-cell-depleted T cells, or PBMCs provided the cDNA or gDNA that served as material.

Authors' analysis steps: Reference gene primer amplification in the assay estimated nucleated cell counts. Using immunoSEQ multiplex PCR, the repertoire was profiled, and TCRdb retains in-frame clones only, with some absent. V, J and clone size are those of that table, while D and trimming were read from the DNA. Altogether over 110,000 clones are present, about 87% being singletons, with the ten largest covering about 28%. The ends were cut back, 0 bases at V and 8 bases at J, with 13 bases in the middle. Germline-derived CDR1 and CDR2 are SGHTA and FQGNSA. The CDR3 is 14 amino acids. Source material: peripheral blood. The TCR sequence derives from a human donor in a cohort sampled during active COVID-19. The chain combines TRBV7-2 with TRBJ1-2, with a possible D match to TRBD1 (5 bases). The CDR3 DNA reads as TGTGCCAGCAGCTTAGCGGTAGGGGCGGAAGGCTACACCTTC. Protein: CASSLAVGAEGYTF.